Shown below are 10 T cell receptor beta chains from a single sample sequenced in a study of T cells in localized non-small cell lung cancer (dated by TCRdb to about 2020). The library relied on the immunoSEQ multiplex PCR assay. The table was pulled from immuneACCESS by TCRdb, which kept in-frame rearrangements only. Such tables lose some clones; where checked, under half of the loss comes from unresolved V genes, and the rest has no known cause. The sample table lists 4,500 to 5,000 clones, 25% to 40% of them with a count of one. About a tenth of the sample is in the top ten clones. Specimen: lung tumor tissue, collected before any cancer treatment. These receptors originate from a woman between 35 and 75 years old with stage II squamous cell lung carcinoma.

This chain connects TRBV25-1 to TRBJ1-1; D might be TRBD1 (5 bases). CDR3 length: 17 residues. CDR1 is MGHDK and CDR2 is SYGVNS in the germline V gene. Trimming cost V 5 bases and J 6 bases, with 25 bases left between them. CDR3 sequence: CASSFKFLGPQFSEAFF. The DNA of the CDR3 is TGTGCCAGCAGTTTTAAATTTTTGGGACCCCAATTCTCTGAAGCTTTCTTT.

The chain carries TRBV10-3 and TRBJ2-1; 10 bases are a match to TRBD1. V shed 6 bases and J 5 bases; nucleotides not matched to a gene: 7. Germline CDR1 is ENHRY and CDR2 is SYGVKD. This CDR3 is 15 amino acids long. The CDR3 nucleotides read TGTGCCATCAGGGATTCGGGGACAGGGGACAATGAGCAGTTCTTC. This encodes CAIRDSGTGDNEQFF.

The rearrangement uses TRBV11-3 and TRBJ2-7; 9 nucleotides match TRBD1. The CDR3 covers 15 residues. The J segment lost 3 bases and the V segment lost 0 bases, leaving 3 bases of the junction unmatched. Germline loops: CDR1 SGHNT, CDR2 YENEEA. CDR3 protein: CASSLEGTGNYEQYF. CDR3 nucleotides: TGTGCCAGCAGCTTAGAGGGGACAGGGAACTACGAGCAGTACTTC.

V usage is TRBV6-8 and J usage is TRBJ2-3; 8 bases fit TRBD2. This CDR3 contains 14 residues. After removal of 7 bases from V and 3 bases from J, the junction contained 6 bases not matched to a gene. The germline V gene has CDR1 MNHGY and CDR2 SAAAGT. CDR3 protein: CASTPAGETDTQYF. The CDR3 bases are TGTGCCAGCACCCCAGCGGGAGAAACAGATACGCAGTATTTT.

This clone was recorded a few times. The chain links TRBV9 to TRBJ2-3; 8 nucleotides agree with TRBD1. CDR1 and CDR2 (germline): SGDLS, YYNGEE. The V segment lost 5 bases and the J segment 2 bases; nucleotides outside the gene matches: 7. The CDR3 is made up of 15 amino acids. The CDR3 loop reads CASSARQGNTDTQYF. CDR3 sequence (DNA): TGTGCCAGCAGTGCGCGACAGGGGAACACAGATACGCAGTATTTT.

This clone was seen only a few times. The chain joins TRBV7-7 to TRBJ1-6; D call uncertain. V was clipped by 1 base and J by 7 bases, with 8 bases between them. CDR3 length: 14 residues. The V gene's germline CDR1 is SSHAT and CDR2 FNYEAQ (reference sequence). CDR3 protein: CASSLDSLNSPLHF. The CDR3 coding sequence is TGTGCCAGCAGCTTAGACAGCCTAAATTCACCCCTCCACTTT. Combining the CDR3 with reference TRBV7-7 and TRBJ1-6 gives the whole variable domain GAGVSQSPRYKVTKRGQDVTLRCDPISSHATLYWYQQALGQGPEFLTYFNYEAQPDKSGLPSDRFSAERPEGSISTLTIQRTEQRDSAMYRCASSLDSLNSPLHFGNGTRLTVT.

This clone was seen only a few times. The rearrangement joins TRBV6-8 to TRBJ1-1, with D hard to call. Germline V gene sequence: CDR1 MNHGY, CDR2 SAAAGT. The V and J ends lost 11 bases and 1 base respectively, with 14 bases between them. This CDR3 comprises 13 residues. The CDR3 DNA follows: TGTGCCTCAATTGGCGGGGAGAACACTGAAGCTTTCTTT. This translates into CASIGGENTEAFF.

V usage is TRBV29-1 and J usage is TRBJ2-1, with TRBD2 matching 7 bases. The CDR3 covers 12 residues. The germline CDR1 and CDR2 sequences are SQVTM and ANQGSEA. The V gene end was trimmed by 2 bases and the J gene end by 9 bases; junction bases not matched to a gene: 4. CDR3 residues: CSVERAGAEQFF. CDR3 sequence (DNA): TGCAGCGTTGAAAGGGCGGGAGCTGAGCAGTTCTTC.

This clone was picked up a small number of times. This chain uses TRBV11-3 with TRBJ1-5; D is ambiguous. Germline-derived CDR1 and CDR2 are SGHNT and YENEEA. Trimming removed 5 bases from V and 2 bases from J, with 13 bases in between. CDR3 size: 15 residues. CDR3 DNA: TGTGCCAGCAGCCCCTTTATCATGGGCAATCAGCCCCAGCATTTT. It codes for CASSPFIMGNQPQHF. The variable domain in full, completed from reference TRBV11-3 and TRBJ1-5, reads EAGVVQSPRYKIIEKKQPVAFWCNPISGHNTLYWYLQNLGQGPELLIRYENEEAVDDSQLPKDRFSAERLKGVDSTLKIQPAELGDSAVYLCASSPFIMGNQPQHFGDGTRLSIL.

This chain connects TRBV28 to TRBJ1-2; 7 bases match TRBD1. The CDR3 has 16 residues. CDR1 and CDR2 from the germline V gene are MDHEN and SYDVKM. Unmatched junction bases numbered 14, after V lost 6 bases and J lost 4 bases. The CDR3, as DNA: TGTGCCAGCAGACCCCCCGGGACAGTCGGTTCCTATGGCTACACCTTC. Translated, it gives CASRPPGTVGSYGYTF.